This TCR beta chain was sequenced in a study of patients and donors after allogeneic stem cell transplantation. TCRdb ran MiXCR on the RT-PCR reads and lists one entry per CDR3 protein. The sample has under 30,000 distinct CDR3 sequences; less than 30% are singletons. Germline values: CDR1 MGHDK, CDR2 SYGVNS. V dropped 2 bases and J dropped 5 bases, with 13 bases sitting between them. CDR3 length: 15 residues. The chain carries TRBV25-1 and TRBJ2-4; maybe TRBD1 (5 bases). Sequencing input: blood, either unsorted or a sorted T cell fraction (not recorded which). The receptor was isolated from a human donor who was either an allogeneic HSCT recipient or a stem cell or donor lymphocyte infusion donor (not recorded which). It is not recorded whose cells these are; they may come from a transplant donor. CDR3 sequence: CASSETAGLQNIQYF. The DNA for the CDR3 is TGTGCCAGCAGTGAAACGGCAGGGTTGCAAAACATTCAGTACTTC.